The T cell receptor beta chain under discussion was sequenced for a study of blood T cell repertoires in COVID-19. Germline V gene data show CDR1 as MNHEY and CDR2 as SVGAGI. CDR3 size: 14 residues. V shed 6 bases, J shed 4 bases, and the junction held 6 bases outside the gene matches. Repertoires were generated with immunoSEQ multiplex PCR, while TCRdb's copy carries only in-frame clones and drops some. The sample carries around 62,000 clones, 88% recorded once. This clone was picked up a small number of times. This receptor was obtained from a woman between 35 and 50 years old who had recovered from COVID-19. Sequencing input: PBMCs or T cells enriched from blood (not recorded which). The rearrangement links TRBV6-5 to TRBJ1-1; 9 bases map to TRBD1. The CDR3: CASSRTTGGTEAFF. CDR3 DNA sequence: TGTGCCAGCAGCCGCACGACAGGGGGCACTGAAGCTTTCTTT.